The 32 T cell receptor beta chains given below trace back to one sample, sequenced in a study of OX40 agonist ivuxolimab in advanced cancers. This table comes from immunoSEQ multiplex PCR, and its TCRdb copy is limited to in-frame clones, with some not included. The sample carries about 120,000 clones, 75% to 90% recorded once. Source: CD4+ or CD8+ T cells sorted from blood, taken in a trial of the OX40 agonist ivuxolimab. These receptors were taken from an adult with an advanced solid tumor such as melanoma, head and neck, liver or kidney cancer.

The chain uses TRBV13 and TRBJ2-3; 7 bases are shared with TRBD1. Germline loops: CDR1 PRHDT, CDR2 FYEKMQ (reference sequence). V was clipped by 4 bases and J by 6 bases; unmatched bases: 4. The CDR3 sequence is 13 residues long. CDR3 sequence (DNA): TGTGCCAGCAGCTCACAGGGGACGGATACGCAGTATTTT. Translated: CASSSQGTDTQYF.

CDR3 nucleotide sequence: TGTGCCAGCAGCTACACAGGGTCGGACTCCTACGAGCAGTACTTC. Translation: CASSYTGSDSYEQYF. V and J are TRBV7-2 and TRBJ2-7; perhaps TRBD1 as D (6 bases). From germline, CDR1 is SGHTA and CDR2 FQGNSA. The CDR3 length is 15 residues. Between the trimmed V and J ends, which lost 4 bases and 0 bases, there was a span of 13 bases.

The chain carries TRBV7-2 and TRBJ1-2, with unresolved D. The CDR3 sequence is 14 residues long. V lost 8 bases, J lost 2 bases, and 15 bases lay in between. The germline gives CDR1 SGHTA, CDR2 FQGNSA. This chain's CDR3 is CASAPGASNYGYTF. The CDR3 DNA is TGTGCCAGCGCCCCGGGAGCGTCAAACTATGGCTACACCTTC.

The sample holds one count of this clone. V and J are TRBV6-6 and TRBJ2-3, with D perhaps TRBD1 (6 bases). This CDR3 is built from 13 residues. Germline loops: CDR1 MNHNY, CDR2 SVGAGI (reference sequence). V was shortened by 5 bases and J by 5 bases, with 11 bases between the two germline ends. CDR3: CASSNVQGDTQYF. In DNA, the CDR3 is TGTGCCAGCAGTAACGTACAGGGAGATACGCAGTATTTT.

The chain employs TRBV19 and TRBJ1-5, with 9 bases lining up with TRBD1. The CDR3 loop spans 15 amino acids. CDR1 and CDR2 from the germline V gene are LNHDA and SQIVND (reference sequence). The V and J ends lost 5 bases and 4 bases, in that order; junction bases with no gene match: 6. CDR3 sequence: CASSLQGAGNQPQHF. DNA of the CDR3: TGTGCCAGTAGTTTACAGGGGGCTGGGAATCAGCCCCAGCATTTT.

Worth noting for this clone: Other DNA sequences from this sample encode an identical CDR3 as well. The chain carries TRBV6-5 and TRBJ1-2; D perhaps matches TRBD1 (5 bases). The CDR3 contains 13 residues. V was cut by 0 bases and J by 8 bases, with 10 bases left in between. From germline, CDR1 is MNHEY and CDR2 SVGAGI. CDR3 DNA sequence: TGTGCCAGCAGTTACTCGGGGGGAGGCGGCTACACCTTC. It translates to CASSYSGGGGYTF.

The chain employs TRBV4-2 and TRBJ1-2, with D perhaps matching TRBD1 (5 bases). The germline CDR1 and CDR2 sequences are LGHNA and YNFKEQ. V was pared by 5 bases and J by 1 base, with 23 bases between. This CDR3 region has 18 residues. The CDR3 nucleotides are TGTGCCAGCAGCGAAAGAAGGGGCAGGAAATTTAATAACTATGGCTACACCTTC. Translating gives CASSERRGRKFNNYGYTF.

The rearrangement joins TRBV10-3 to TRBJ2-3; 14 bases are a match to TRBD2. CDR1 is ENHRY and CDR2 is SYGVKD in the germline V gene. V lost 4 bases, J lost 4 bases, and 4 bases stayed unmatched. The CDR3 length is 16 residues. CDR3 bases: TGTGCCATCAGTGGGACTAGCGGGGGGACAGCAGATACGCAGTATTTT. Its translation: CAISGTSGGTADTQYF.

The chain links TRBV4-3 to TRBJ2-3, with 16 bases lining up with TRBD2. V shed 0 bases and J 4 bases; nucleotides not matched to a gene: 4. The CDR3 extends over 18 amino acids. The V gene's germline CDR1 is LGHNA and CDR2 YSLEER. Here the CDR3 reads CASSQDGTSGGASDTQYF. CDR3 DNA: TGCGCCAGCAGCCAAGACGGGACTAGCGGGGGGGCCTCAGATACGCAGTATTTT.

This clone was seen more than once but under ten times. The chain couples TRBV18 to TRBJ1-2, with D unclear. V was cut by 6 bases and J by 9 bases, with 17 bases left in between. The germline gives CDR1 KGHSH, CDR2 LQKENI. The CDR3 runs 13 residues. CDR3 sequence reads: CASSSPAPASYTF. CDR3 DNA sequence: TGTGCCAGCTCCTCACCAGCCCCCGCCAGCTACACCTTC.

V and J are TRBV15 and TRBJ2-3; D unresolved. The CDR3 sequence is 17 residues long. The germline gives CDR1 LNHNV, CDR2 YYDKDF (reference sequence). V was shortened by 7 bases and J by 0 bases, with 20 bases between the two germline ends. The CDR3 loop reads CATTLHPRTPSTDTQYF. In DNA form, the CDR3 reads TGTGCCACCACCCTCCATCCCCGTACGCCGAGCACAGATACGCAGTATTTT.

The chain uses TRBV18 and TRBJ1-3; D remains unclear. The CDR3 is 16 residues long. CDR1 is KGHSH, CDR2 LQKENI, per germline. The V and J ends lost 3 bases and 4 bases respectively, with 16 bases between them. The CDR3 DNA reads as TGTGCCAGCTCACCTACGGTGGGGATATCAGGAAACACCATATATTTT. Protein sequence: CASSPTVGISGNTIYF.

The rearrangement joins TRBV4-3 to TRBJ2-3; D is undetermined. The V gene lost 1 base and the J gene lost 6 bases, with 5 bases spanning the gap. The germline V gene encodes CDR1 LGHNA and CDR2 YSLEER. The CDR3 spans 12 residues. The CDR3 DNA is TGCGCCAGCAGCCAAGCTTCTGATACGCAGTATTTT. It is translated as CASSQASDTQYF.

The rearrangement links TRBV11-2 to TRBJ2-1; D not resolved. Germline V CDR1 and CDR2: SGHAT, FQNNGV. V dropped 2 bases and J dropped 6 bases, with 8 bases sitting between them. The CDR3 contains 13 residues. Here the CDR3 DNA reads TGTGCCAGCAGCTTAAGCCGATTCAATGAGCAGTTCTTC. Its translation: CASSLSRFNEQFF.

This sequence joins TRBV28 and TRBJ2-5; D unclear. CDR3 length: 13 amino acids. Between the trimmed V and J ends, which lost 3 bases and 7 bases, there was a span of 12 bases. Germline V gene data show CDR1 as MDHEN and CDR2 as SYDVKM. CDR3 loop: CASSFRRAVTQYF. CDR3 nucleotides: TGTGCCAGCAGTTTCCGACGGGCCGTGACCCAGTACTTC.

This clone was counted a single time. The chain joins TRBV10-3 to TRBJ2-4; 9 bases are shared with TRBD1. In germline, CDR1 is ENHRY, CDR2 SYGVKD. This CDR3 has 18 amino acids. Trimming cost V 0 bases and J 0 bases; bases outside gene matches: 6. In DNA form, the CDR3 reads TGTGCCATCAGTGAGTCCGCCGACAGGGGGACAGCCAAAAACATTCAGTACTTC. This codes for CAISESADRGTAKNIQYF.

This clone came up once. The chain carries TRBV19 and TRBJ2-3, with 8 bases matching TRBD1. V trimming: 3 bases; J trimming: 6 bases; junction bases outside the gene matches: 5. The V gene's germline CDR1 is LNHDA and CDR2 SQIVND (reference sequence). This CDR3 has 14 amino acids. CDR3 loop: CASSIGQGFDTQYF. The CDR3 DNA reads TGTGCCAGTAGTATCGGACAGGGTTTCGATACGCAGTATTTT.

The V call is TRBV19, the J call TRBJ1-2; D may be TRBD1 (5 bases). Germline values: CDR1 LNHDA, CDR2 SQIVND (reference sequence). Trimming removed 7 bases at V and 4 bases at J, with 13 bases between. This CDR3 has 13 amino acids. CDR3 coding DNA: TGTGCCAGTAAAGTCGGGGGTAGCTATGGCTACACCTTC. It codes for CASKVGGSYGYTF.

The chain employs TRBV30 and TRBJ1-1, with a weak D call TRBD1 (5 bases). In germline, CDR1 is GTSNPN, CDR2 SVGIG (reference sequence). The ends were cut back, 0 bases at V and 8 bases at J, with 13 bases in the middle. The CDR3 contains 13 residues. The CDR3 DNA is TGTGCCTGGAGTGTGCAGGGACTCCGCGAAGCTTTCTTT. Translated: CAWSVQGLREAFF.

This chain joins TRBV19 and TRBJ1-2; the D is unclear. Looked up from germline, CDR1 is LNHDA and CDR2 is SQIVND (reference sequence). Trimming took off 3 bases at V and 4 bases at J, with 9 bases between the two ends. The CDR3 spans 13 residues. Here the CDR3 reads CASSMRGIYGYTF. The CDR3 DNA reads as TGTGCCAGTAGTATGCGAGGGATCTATGGCTACACCTTC.

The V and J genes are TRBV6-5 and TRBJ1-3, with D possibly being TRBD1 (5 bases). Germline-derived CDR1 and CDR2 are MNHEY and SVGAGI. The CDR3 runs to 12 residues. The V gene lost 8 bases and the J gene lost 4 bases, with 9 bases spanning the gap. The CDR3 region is CASGARGNTIYF. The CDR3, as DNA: TGTGCCAGCGGGGCACGAGGAAACACCATATATTTT.

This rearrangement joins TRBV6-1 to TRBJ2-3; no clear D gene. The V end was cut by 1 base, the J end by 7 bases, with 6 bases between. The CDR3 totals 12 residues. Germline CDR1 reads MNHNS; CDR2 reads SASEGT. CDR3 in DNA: TGTGCCAGCAGTGAAGAATGGTATACGCAGTATTTT. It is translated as CASSEEWYTQYF.

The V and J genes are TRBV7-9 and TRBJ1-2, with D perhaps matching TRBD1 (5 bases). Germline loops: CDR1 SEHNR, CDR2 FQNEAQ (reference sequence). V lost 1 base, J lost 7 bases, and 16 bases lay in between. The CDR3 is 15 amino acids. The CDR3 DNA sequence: TGTGCCAGCAGCTTAGAAAACAGGTTGACGGGTGGCTACACCTTC. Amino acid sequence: CASSLENRLTGGYTF.

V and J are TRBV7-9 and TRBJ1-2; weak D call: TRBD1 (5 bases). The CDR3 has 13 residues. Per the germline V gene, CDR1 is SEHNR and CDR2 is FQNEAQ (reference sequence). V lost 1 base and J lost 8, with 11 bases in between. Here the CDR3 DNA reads TGTGCCAGCAGCTTAGGACAGTCTTACGGCTACACCTTC. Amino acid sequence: CASSLGQSYGYTF.

The CDR3 DNA is TGTGCCAGAAGGTTTGACAGGGGGTCACAGAACACTGAAGCTTTCTTT. This codes for CARRFDRGSQNTEAFF. J is TRBJ1-1 and V is TRBV5-3, with TRBD1 matching over 9 bases. TRBV5-3 is classed as an ORF, of uncertain function. After removal of 5 bases from V and 1 base from J, the junction contained 9 bases not matched to a gene. This CDR3 has 16 amino acids.

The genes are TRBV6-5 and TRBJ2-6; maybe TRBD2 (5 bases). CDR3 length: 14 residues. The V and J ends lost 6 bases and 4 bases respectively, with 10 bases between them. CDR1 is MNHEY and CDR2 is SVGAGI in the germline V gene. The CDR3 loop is CASRRESGANVLTF. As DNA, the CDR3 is TGTGCCAGCAGGAGGGAGTCCGGGGCCAACGTCCTGACTTTC.

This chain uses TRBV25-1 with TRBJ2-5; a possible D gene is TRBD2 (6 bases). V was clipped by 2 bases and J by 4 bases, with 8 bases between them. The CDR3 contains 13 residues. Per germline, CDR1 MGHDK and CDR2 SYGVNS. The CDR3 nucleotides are TGTGCCAGCAGTGAAGCGGGGTCAGAGACCCAGTACTTC. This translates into CASSEAGSETQYF.

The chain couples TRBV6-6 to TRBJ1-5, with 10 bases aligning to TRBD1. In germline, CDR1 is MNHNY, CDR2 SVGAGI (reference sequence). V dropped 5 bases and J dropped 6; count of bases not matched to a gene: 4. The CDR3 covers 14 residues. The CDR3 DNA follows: TGTGCCAGCAGTCTCCGGGACAGGGGTCAGCCCCAGCATTTT. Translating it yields CASSLRDRGQPQHF.

The CDR3 DNA is TGTGCCTGGATGGGACAGGGGTATGAAAAACTGTTTTTT. This encodes CAWMGQGYEKLFF. The J gene is TRBJ1-4, the V gene TRBV30; 10 bases agree with TRBD1. In germline, CDR1 is GTSNPN, CDR2 SVGIG (reference sequence). The CDR3 covers 13 residues. Losses at the gene ends were 4 bases for V and 6 bases for J; bases not matched to a gene: 2.

CDR3 in amino acids: CASSWGAEQYF. CDR3 sequence (DNA): TGTGCCAGCAGTTGGGGGGCCGAGCAGTACTTC. The chain combines TRBV6-5 with TRBJ2-7; either TRBD1 or TRBD2 may supply D (6 bases each). Germline values: CDR1 MNHEY, CDR2 SVGAGI. The V and J ends lost 4 bases and 6 bases respectively, with 7 bases between them. CDR3 length: 11 amino acids.

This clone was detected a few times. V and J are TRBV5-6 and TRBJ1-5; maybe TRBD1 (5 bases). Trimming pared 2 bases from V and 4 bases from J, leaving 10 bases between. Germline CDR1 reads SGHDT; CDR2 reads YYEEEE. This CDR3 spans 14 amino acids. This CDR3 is CASSFQGGNQPQHF. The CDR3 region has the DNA TGTGCCAGCAGCTTTCAGGGAGGGAATCAGCCCCAGCATTTT.

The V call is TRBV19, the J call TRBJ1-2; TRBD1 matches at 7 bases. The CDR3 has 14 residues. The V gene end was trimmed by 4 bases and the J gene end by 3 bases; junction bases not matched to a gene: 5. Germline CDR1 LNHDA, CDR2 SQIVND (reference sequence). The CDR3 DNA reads TGTGCCAGTAGTAATGCAGGGGGAGACTATGGCTACACCTTC. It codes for CASSNAGGDYGYTF. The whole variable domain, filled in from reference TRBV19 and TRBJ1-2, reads DGGITQSPKYLFRKEGQNVTLSCEQNLNHDAMYWYRQDPGQGLRLIYYSQIVNDFQKGDIAEGYSVSREKKESFPLTVTSAQKNPTAFYLCASSNAGGDYGYTFGSGTRLTVV.